The 9 T cell receptor beta chains in this list originate from one sample, sequenced in a study of PD-1 blockade in mismatch repair-deficient tumors. The protocol was immunoSEQ multiplex PCR, while the TCRdb copy is restricted to in-frame clones and leaves out a portion. The sample records just under 80,000 clones, roughly 80% being singletons. The source was peripheral blood, collected 44 weeks after starting pembrolizumab. The receptor source for this set is an adult with mismatch repair-deficient cancer.

The CDR3 is CAWSDPNTEAFF. DNA for the CDR3: TGTGCCTGGTCGGACCCGAACACTGAAGCTTTCTTT. J is TRBJ1-1 and V is TRBV30; D gene uncertain. This CDR3 has 12 residues. V was pared by 5 bases and J by 1 base, with 8 bases between. Germline V gene sequence: CDR1 GTSNPN, CDR2 SVGIG (reference sequence).

J is TRBJ1-1 and V is TRBV5-1; TRBD1 aligns across 7 bases. There are 15 residues in the CDR3. V dropped 4 bases and J dropped 3; count of bases not matched to a gene: 9. CDR1 and CDR2 (germline): SGHRS, YFSETQ. CDR3 coding DNA: TGCGCCAGCAGCGGCGAGGGGGCGGGCTACACTGAAGCTTTCTTT. Translating gives CASSGEGAGYTEAFF.

V usage is TRBV10-3 and J usage is TRBJ2-3, with 12 bases fitting TRBD2. Germline CDR1 reads ENHRY; CDR2 reads SYGVKD. The CDR3 is made up of 18 amino acids. Trimming cost V 6 bases and J 1 base; bases outside gene matches: 11. CDR3 in amino acids: CAIRSSTSGRVRTDTQYF. DNA for the CDR3: TGTGCCATCAGAAGTTCGACTAGCGGGAGAGTTCGCACAGATACGCAGTATTTT.

J is TRBJ1-3 and V is TRBV19; TRBD1 might be the D (6 bases). Trimming left V 0 bases short and J 0 bases short, with 12 bases between. CDR3 length equals 17 residues. CDR1 is LNHDA, CDR2 SQIVND, per germline (reference sequence). CDR3 bases: TGTGCCAGTAGTATAGAAGCGGGGGCCATCTCTGGAAACACCATATATTTT. It codes for CASSIEAGAISGNTIYF.

The V gene is TRBV15, the J gene TRBJ2-6; TRBD1 matches at 7 bases. V gave up 1 base and J gave up 0 bases; unmatched junction bases: 6. Germline loops: CDR1 LNHNV, CDR2 YYDKDF (reference sequence). This CDR3 has 18 residues. The CDR3 reads CATSRGAGGRSGANVLTF. The DNA of the CDR3 is TGTGCCACCAGCAGAGGAGCAGGGGGACGCTCTGGGGCCAACGTCCTGACTTTC.

V is TRBV7-3 and J is TRBJ1-2, with TRBD1 matching over 7 bases. V was clipped by 2 bases and J by 8 bases; unmatched bases: 11. The length of the CDR3 is 15 residues. Germline CDR1 is SGHTA and CDR2 is FQGTGA. The CDR3 nucleotides read TGTGCCAGCAGCTTATCCGGGCAGGGGGACGTCGGCTACACCTTC. This codes for CASSLSGQGDVGYTF. Drawing the rest from reference TRBV7-3 and TRBJ1-2, the complete variable domain is GAGVSQTPSNKVTEKGKYVELRCDPISGHTALYWYRQSLGQGPEFLIYFQGTGAADDSGLPNDRFFAVRPEGSVSTLKIQRTERGDSAVYLCASSLSGQGDVGYTFGSGTRLTVV.

This clone has a single count. This sequence joins TRBV6-5 and TRBJ2-1, with TRBD1 as a possible D gene (6 bases). From germline, CDR1 is MNHEY and CDR2 SVGAGI. The length of the CDR3 is 15 residues. V was trimmed by 0 bases and J by 7 bases, leaving 13 bases between them. The CDR3 DNA reads as TGTGCCAGCAGTTACTCTTGGGGGCGGTCGAATGAGCAGTTCTTC. It translates to CASSYSWGRSNEQFF.

V usage is TRBV25-1 and J usage is TRBJ2-6; 9 bases are a match to TRBD2. CDR1 and CDR2 (germline): MGHDK, SYGVNS. Germline trimming cut 5 bases from V and 0 bases from J; bases unmatched to any gene: 2. This CDR3 is built from 16 residues. CDR3: CASSKTSGSGANVLTF. CDR3 DNA: TGTGCCAGCAGTAAGACTAGCGGCTCTGGGGCCAACGTCCTGACTTTC.

V is TRBV11-2 and J is TRBJ2-3; 7 positions agree with TRBD2. The CDR3 sequence is 15 residues long. Germline-derived CDR1 and CDR2 are SGHAT and FQNNGV. With V trimmed by 5 bases and J by 5 bases, 10 bases remained unmatched. The CDR3 DNA follows: TGTGCCAGCAGCCTCGCGGGGGTCATTGGAGATACGCAGTATTTT. It encodes CASSLAGVIGDTQYF.